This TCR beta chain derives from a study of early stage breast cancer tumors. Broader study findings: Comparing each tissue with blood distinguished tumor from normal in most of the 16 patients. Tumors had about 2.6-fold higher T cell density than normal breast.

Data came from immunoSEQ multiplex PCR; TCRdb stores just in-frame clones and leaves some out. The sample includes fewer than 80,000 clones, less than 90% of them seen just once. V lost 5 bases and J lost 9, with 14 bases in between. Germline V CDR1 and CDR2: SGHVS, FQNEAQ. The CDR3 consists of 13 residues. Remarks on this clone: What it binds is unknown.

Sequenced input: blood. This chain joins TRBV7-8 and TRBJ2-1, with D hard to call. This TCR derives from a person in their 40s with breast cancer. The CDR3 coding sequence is TGTGCCAGCAGCCCCCTTTCCAGCGCTGAGCAGTTCTTC. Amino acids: CASSPLSSAEQFF.